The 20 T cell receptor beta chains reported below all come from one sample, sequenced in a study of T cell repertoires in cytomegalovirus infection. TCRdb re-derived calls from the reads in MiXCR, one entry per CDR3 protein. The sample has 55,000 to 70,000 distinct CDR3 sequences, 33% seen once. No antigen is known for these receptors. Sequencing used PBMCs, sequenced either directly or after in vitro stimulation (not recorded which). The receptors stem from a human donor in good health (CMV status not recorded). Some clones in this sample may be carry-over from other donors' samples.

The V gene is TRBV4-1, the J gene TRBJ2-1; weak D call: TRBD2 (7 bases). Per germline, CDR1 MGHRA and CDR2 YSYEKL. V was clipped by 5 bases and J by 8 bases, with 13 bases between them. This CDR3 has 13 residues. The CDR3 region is CASSGGGPDEQFF. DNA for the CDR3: TGCGCCAGCAGCGGGGGGGGGCCGGATGAGCAGTTCTTC.

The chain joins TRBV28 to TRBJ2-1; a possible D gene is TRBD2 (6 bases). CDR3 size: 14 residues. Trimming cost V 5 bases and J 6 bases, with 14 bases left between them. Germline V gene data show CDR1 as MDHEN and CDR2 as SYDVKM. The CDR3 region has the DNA TGTGCCAGCAGTCTCGGGACTCCGATCAATGAGCAGTTCTTC. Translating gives CASSLGTPINEQFF.

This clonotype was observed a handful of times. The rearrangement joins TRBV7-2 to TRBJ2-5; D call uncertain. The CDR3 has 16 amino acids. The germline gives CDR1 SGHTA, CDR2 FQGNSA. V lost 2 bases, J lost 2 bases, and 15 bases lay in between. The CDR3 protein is CASSLSLAAIQETQYF. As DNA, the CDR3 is TGTGCCAGCAGCTTATCCCTCGCGGCCATACAAGAGACCCAGTACTTC.

CDR3 in DNA: TGTGCCAGCAGTGGACAGGTTGGGTATGAAAAACTGTTTTTT. This gives the protein CASSGQVGYEKLFF. The V and J genes are TRBV6-1 and TRBJ1-4, with D tentatively TRBD1 (6 bases). Germline V lookup: CDR1 MNHNS, CDR2 SASEGT. Trimming removed 4 bases at V and 6 bases at J, with 12 bases between. The CDR3 has 14 residues.

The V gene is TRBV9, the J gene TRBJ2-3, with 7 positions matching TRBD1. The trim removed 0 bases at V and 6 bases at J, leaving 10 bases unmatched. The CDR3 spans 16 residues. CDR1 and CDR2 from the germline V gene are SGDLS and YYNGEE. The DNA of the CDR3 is TGTGCCAGCAGCGTAGAGGGACAGAACTCGTTGGATACGCAGTATTTT. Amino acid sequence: CASSVEGQNSLDTQYF.

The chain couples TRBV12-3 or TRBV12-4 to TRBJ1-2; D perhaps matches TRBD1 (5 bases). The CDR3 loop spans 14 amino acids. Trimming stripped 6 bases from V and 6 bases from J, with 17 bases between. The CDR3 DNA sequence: TGTGCCAGCAGCCTTGGGCCCGGCAGGGATGGCTACACCTTC. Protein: CASSLGPGRDGYTF.

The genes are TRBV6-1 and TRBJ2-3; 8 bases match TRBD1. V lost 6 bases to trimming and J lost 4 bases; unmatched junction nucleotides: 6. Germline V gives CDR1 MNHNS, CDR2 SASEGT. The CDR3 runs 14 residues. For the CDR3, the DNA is TGTGCCAGCAGCCTAGGACAGGGCGCAGATACGCAGTATTTT. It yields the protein CASSLGQGADTQYF.

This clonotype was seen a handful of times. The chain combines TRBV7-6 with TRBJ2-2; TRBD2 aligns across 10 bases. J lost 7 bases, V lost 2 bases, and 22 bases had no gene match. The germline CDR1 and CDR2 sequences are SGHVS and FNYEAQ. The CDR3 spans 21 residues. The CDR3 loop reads CASSLYTRRLAGVSGGGELFF. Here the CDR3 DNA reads TGTGCCAGCAGCTTATATACCCGAAGGCTAGCGGGAGTCTCCGGGGGCGGGGAGCTGTTTTTT. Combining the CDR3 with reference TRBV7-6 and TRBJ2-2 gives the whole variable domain GAGVSQSPRYKVTKRGQDVALRCDPISGHVSLYWYRQALGQGPEFLTYFNYEAQQDKSGLPNDRFSAERPEGSISTLTIQRTEQRDSAMYRCASSLYTRRLAGVSGGGELFFGEGSRLTVL.

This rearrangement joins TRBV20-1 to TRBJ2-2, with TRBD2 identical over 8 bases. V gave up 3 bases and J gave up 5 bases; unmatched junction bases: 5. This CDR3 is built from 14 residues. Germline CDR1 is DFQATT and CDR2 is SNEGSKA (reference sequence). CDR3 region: CSASWSSGTGELFF. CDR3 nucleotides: TGCAGTGCTAGTTGGTCTAGCGGGACCGGGGAGCTGTTTTTT.

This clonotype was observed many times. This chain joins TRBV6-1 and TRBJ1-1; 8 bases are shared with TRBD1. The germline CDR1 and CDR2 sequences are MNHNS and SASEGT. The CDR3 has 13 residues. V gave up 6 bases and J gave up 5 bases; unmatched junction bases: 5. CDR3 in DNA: TGTGCCAGCAGACCAGGGGGCGGGACTGAAGCTTTCTTT. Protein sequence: CASRPGGGTEAFF.

CDR3 in amino acids: CSAREDGSGSPLLHEQFF. CDR3 bases: TGCAGTGCTAGAGAAGATGGTAGCGGGAGCCCCCTACTCCATGAGCAGTTCTTC. This chain connects TRBV20-1 to TRBJ2-1, with TRBD2 matching over 9 bases. Germline-derived CDR1 and CDR2 are DFQATT and SNEGSKA (reference sequence). V shed 0 bases, J shed 8 bases, and the junction held 17 bases outside the gene matches. The CDR3 sequence is 18 residues long.

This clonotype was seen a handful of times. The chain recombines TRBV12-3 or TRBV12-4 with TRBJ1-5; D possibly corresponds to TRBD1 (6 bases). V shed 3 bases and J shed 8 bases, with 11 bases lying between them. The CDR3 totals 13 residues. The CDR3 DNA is TGTGCCAGCAGTTTGGACAGCTTCGAGCCCCAGCATTTT. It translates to CASSLDSFEPQHF.

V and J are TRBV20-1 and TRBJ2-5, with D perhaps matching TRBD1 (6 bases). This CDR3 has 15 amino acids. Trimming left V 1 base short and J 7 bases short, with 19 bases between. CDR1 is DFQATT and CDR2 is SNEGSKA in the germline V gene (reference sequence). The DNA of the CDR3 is TGCAGTGCTAGAGCTCCTGAGGGACAACGGGTGACCCAGTACTTC. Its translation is CSARAPEGQRVTQYF.

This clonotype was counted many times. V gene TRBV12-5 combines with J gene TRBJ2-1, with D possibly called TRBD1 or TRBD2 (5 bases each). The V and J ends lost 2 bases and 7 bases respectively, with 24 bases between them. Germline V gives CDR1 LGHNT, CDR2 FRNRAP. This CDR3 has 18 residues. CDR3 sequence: CASGLLRDGTAVTNEQFF. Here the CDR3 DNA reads TGTGCTAGTGGTTTGCTCCGGGACGGAACCGCGGTGACGAATGAGCAGTTCTTC.

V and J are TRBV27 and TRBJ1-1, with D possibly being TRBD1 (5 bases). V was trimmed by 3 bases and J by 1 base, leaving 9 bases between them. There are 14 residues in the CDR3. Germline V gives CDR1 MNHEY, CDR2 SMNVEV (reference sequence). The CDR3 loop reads CASSFNGGNTEAFF. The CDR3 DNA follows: TGTGCCAGCAGTTTTAATGGGGGGAACACTGAAGCTTTCTTT.

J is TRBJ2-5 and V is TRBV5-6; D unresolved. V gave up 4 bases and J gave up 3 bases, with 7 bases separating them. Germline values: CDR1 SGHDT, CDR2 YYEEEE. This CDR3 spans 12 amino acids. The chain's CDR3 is CASSLLEETQYF. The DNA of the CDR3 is TGTGCCAGCAGCCTCCTAGAAGAGACCCAGTACTTC.

CDR3 protein: CASSEDRAYGYTF. The CDR3 region has the DNA TGTGCCAGCAGTGAGGACAGGGCCTATGGCTACACCTTC. The J gene is TRBJ1-2, the V gene TRBV2; 8 bases match TRBD1. The germline V gene has CDR1 SNHLY and CDR2 FYNNEI. The CDR3 runs to 13 residues. J was trimmed by 4 bases and V by 3 bases; bases with no gene match: 1. Based on the CDR3 plus reference TRBV2 and TRBJ1-2, the full variable domain is EPEVTQTPSHQVTQMGQEVILRCVPISNHLYFYWYRQILGQKVEFLVSFYNNEISEKSEIFDDQFSVERPDGSNFTLKIRSTKLEDSAMYFCASSEDRAYGYTFGSGTRLTVV.

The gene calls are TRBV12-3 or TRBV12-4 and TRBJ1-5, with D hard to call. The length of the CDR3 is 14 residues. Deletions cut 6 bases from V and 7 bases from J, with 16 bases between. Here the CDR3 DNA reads TGTGCCAGCAGCCCTGCCGGGCCGGAACAGCCCCAGCATTTT. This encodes CASSPAGPEQPQHF.

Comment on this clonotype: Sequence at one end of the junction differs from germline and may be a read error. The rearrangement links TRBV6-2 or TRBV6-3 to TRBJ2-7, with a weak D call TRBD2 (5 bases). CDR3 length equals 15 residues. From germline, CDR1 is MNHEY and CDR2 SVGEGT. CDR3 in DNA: TGTACCAGCAGTTACGCGGCCACGGGATCCCACGAGCAGTACTTC. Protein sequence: CTSSYAATGSHEQYF.

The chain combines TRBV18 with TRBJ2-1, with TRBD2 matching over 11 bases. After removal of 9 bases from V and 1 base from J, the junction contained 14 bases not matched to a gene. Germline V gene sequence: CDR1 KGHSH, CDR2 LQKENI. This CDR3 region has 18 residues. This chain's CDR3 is CARRHRLAGGRSYNEQFF. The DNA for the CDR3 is TGTGCCAGGCGACACCGGCTAGCGGGGGGCCGGTCCTACAATGAGCAGTTCTTC.